The 28 T cell receptor beta chains presented below share a single source sample, sequenced in a study of T cells in Graves' hyperthyroidism and ophthalmopathy. RNA transcripts were the template for amplifying TCR beta CDR3 regions. With the HTBI primer set, the TCR CDR3 went through a first round of RT-PCR. MiXCR, applied by TCRdb to the multiplex PCR reads, yields one record per CDR3 protein. The sample lists hundreds of thousands of distinct CDR3 sequences; 15% to 20% were seen once. Source material: blood. These receptor sequences come from a man aged 35 to 55 with Graves' ophthalmopathy.

The sample holds a few counts of this clonotype. The V gene is TRBV10-1, the J gene TRBJ2-3; 7 nucleotides match TRBD2. The junction had 4 bases not matched to a gene; V was cut back by 1 base and J by 3 bases. This CDR3 has 15 residues. Germline CDR1 WNHNN, CDR2 SYGVQD (reference sequence). CDR3 DNA sequence: TGCGCCAGCAGTGAGTTTGCGGGGGTGACAGATACGCAGTATTTT. This translates into CASSEFAGVTDTQYF.

The table lists this clonotype with many counts. CDR3 nucleotides: TGTGCCAGCAGCGGGATCGGGGGAATGGAAGAGACCCAGTACTTC. Its protein product is CASSGIGGMEETQYF. The chain joins TRBV7-9 to TRBJ2-5, with D possibly being TRBD2 (6 bases). Deletions cut 5 bases from V and 3 bases from J, with 16 bases between. CDR1 SEHNR and CDR2 FQNEAQ come from the germline V gene (reference sequence). The CDR3 sequence is 15 residues long.

In its sample, this clonotype was seen many times. The chain is built from TRBV7-8 and TRBJ1-1; D is uncertain. Germline lookup yields CDR1 SGHVS and CDR2 FQNEAQ. V was clipped by 7 bases and J by 5 bases, with 23 bases between them. This CDR3 spans 16 amino acids. This chain's CDR3 is CASIPGWGNIRTEAFF. The CDR3 bases are TGTGCCAGCATTCCGGGGTGGGGAAACATCAGAACTGAAGCTTTCTTT.

The V call is TRBV27, the J call TRBJ1-2, with unresolved D. The CDR3 sequence is 13 residues long. Germline V gene lookup returns CDR1 MNHEY and CDR2 SMNVEV (reference sequence). Trimming took off 6 bases at V and 4 bases at J, with 12 bases between the two ends. The CDR3 region is CASSQDALYGYTF. The CDR3 region has the DNA TGTGCCAGCAGCCAGGACGCACTCTATGGCTACACCTTC.

There are many counts of this clonotype. The chain has TRBV5-1 and TRBJ2-1; D not certain. CDR1 and CDR2 (germline): SGHRS, YFSETQ. Trimming shortened V by 1 base and J by 6 bases, and 8 bases separated the two germline ends. This CDR3 has 13 residues. The CDR3: CASSLRSINEQFF. The CDR3 DNA reads TGCGCCAGCAGCTTGAGGTCCATCAATGAGCAGTTCTTC.

This clonotype came up many times. The J gene is TRBJ1-1, the V gene TRBV18; D is uncertain. V lost 3 bases, J lost 2 bases, and 13 bases lay in between. The CDR3 covers 15 residues. The germline gives CDR1 KGHSH, CDR2 LQKENI. The CDR3 region is CASSPPLGTNTEAFF. The CDR3 nucleotides read TGTGCCAGCTCACCGCCTTTAGGTACCAACACTGAAGCTTTCTTT.

This clonotype was detected ten times or more. This sequence joins TRBV14 and TRBJ1-1; D may be TRBD1 (5 bases). CDR3 length: 13 residues. Trimming removed 5 bases at V and 4 bases at J, with 11 bases between. Germline V gives CDR1 SGHDN, CDR2 FVKESK. CDR3 sequence reads: CASSYDRGTEAFF. The CDR3, as DNA: TGTGCCAGCAGCTATGACAGAGGCACTGAAGCTTTCTTT.

This clonotype came up many times. J is TRBJ2-7 and V is TRBV28, with 10 bases matching TRBD1. The CDR3 covers 16 residues. V trimming: 4 bases; J trimming: 5 bases; junction bases outside the gene matches: 11. Germline V lookup: CDR1 MDHEN, CDR2 SYDVKM. This chain's CDR3 is CASSYHPGTGVNEQYF. The CDR3 nucleotides read TGTGCCAGCAGTTACCACCCGGGGACAGGGGTTAACGAGCAGTACTTC. Together with reference TRBV28 and TRBJ2-7, the CDR3 gives the full variable domain: DVKVTQSSRYLVKRTGEKVFLECVQDMDHENMFWYRQDPGLGLRLIYFSYDVKMKEKGDIPEGYSVSREKKERFSLILESASTNQTSMYLCASSYHPGTGVNEQYFGPGTRLTVT.

There are many counts of this clonotype. The chain carries TRBV11-2 and TRBJ2-1; D gene uncertain. Per the germline V gene, CDR1 is SGHAT and CDR2 is FQNNGV. V lost 5 bases to trimming and J lost 2 bases, with 13 bases between them. This CDR3 has 15 residues. Written as DNA, the CDR3 is TGTGCCAGCAGCCTACGGTTCGTCCCCTACAATGAGCAGTTCTTC. This sequence encodes CASSLRFVPYNEQFF.

With regard to this clonotype: Possible read error: a much larger clone is one base away. This CDR3 is missing its conserved last phenylalanine or tryptophan, likely due to a read error. This sequence joins TRBV6-1 and TRBJ1-1; D ambiguous. The ends were cut back, 2 bases at V and 3 bases at J, with 7 bases in the middle. The CDR3 spans 13 residues. Germline V gene data show CDR1 as MNHNS and CDR2 as SASEGT. CDR3 coding DNA: TGTGCCAGCAGTGAACCCCTCTACACTGAAGCTTTCCTT. As protein: CASSEPLYTEAFL.

This clonotype was found once. The rearrangement links TRBV2 to TRBJ2-1; the match to TRBD2 covers 13 bases. The CDR3 is 14 residues long. The germline CDR1 and CDR2 sequences are SNHLY and FYNNEI. V shed 7 bases, J shed 11 bases, and the junction held 8 bases outside the gene matches. CDR3: CASNGLAGVGKQFF. CDR3 coding DNA: TGTGCCAGCAACGGACTAGCGGGAGTGGGTAAGCAGTTCTTC. Drawing the rest from reference TRBV2 and TRBJ2-1, the complete variable domain is EPEVTQTPSHQVTQMGQEVILRCVPISNHLYFYWYRQILGQKVEFLVSFYNNEISEKSEIFDDQFSVERPDGSNFTLKIRSTKLEDSAMYFCASNGLAGVGKQFFGPGTRLTVL.

This clonotype has more than one count but fewer than ten. This chain links TRBV12-5 with TRBJ1-1, with D possibly being TRBD1 (6 bases). The CDR3 runs to 16 residues. The germline gives CDR1 LGHNT, CDR2 FRNRAP. Deletions cut 1 base from V and 5 bases from J, with 17 bases between. The CDR3 DNA sequence: TGTGCTAGTGGTTTGGGTCTCCGGGGGGCGCCAACTGAAGCTTTCTTT. Translating it yields CASGLGLRGAPTEAFF. Based on the CDR3 plus reference TRBV12-5 and TRBJ1-1, the full variable domain is DARVTQTPRHKVTEMGQEVTMRCQPILGHNTVFWYRQTMMQGLELLAYFRNRAPLDDSGMPKDRFSAEMPDATLATLKIQPSEPRDSAVYFCASGLGLRGAPTEAFFGQGTRLTVV.

This clonotype was recorded many times. This chain joins TRBV27 and TRBJ2-5; D is perhaps TRBD2 (6 bases). Germline V gene data show CDR1 as MNHEY and CDR2 as SMNVEV (reference sequence). Trimming removed 5 bases from V and 0 bases from J, with 16 bases in between. The length of the CDR3 is 16 residues. The CDR3 loop is CASSPPYGGYQETQYF. For the CDR3, the DNA is TGTGCCAGCAGTCCCCCCTATGGGGGGTACCAAGAGACCCAGTACTTC.

The chain couples TRBV27 to TRBJ2-4; tentatively, D is TRBD1 (6 bases). Germline CDR1 is MNHEY and CDR2 is SMNVEV (reference sequence). The V end lost 5 bases, the J end lost 9 bases, and 11 bases lay between the germline ends. The CDR3 is made up of 12 amino acids. CDR3 DNA sequence: TGTGCCAGCAGTCAACAGGGAAGCATTCAGTACTTC. This encodes CASSQQGSIQYF.

Only a few counts were recorded for this clonotype. This chain uses TRBV6-1 with TRBJ1-2; D might be TRBD1 (5 bases). Germline-derived CDR1 and CDR2 are MNHNS and SASEGT. CDR3 length: 13 amino acids. The germline V and J ends were trimmed by 5 bases and 4 bases, with 11 bases remaining between them. CDR3 nucleotide sequence: TGTGCCAGCAGTCAACCAGGGATCTATGGCTACACCTTC. This codes for CASSQPGIYGYTF.

This clonotype has more than one count but fewer than ten. Relative to the germline gene, one junction end is altered; a read error may explain this. J is TRBJ2-5 and V is TRBV28; 7 bases are shared with TRBD1. Germline V lookup: CDR1 MDHEN, CDR2 SYDVKM. CDR3 length equals 15 residues. The CDR3 DNA reads as TGTGCCAGCAGTTCCCGGACAGGTTATCAAGAGGCCCAGTACTTC. Amino acids: CASSSRTGYQEAQYF.

This clonotype was observed at least ten times. This sequence joins TRBV6-5 and TRBJ2-3, with 10 bases that match TRBD2. The V and J ends lost 2 bases and 2 bases, in that order; junction bases with no gene match: 1. The CDR3 has 15 amino acids. CDR1 is MNHEY and CDR2 is SVGAGI in the germline V gene. The CDR3 reads CASSYGTSDTDTQYF. The CDR3 coding sequence is TGTGCCAGCAGTTACGGGACTAGCGACACAGATACGCAGTATTTT.

This sequence joins TRBV4-2 and TRBJ2-7, with TRBD1 identical over 11 bases. The CDR3 has 15 residues. V lost 5 bases, J lost 5 bases, and 8 bases stayed unmatched. CDR1 LGHNA and CDR2 YNFKEQ come from the germline V gene. CDR3 in amino acids: CASSSPGQGVDEQYF. In DNA form, the CDR3 reads TGTGCCAGCAGCTCGCCGGGACAGGGGGTAGACGAGCAGTACTTC.

This chain links TRBV28 with TRBJ1-4; D unresolved. Germline lookup yields CDR1 MDHEN and CDR2 SYDVKM. The V and J ends lost 5 bases and 4 bases respectively, with 5 bases between them. This CDR3 has 12 residues. CDR3 sequence: CASSLVNEKLFF. The DNA for the CDR3 is TGTGCCAGCAGTCTTGTTAATGAAAAACTGTTTTTT.

This clonotype was observed many times. The chain links TRBV15 to TRBJ1-1; possible D gene TRBD1, 5 bases. Trimming removed 0 bases from V and 5 bases from J, with 10 bases in between. The CDR3 runs to 14 residues. CDR1 and CDR2 (germline): LNHNV, YYDKDF (reference sequence). The CDR3 sequence is CATSRDYGGTEAFF. The CDR3 nucleotides read TGTGCCACCAGCAGAGATTATGGGGGGACTGAAGCTTTCTTT.

The V call is TRBV5-1, the J call TRBJ2-1; 7 nucleotides match TRBD2. The germline gives CDR1 SGHRS, CDR2 YFSETQ. Trimming removed 0 bases from V and 10 bases from J; junction bases left unmatched: 10. There are 15 residues in the CDR3. In nucleotides, the CDR3 is TGCGCCAGCAGCTTGGGGGGGGGACTCTCTTACGAGCAGTTCTTC. Translating gives CASSLGGGLSYEQFF.

At least ten counts were recorded for this clonotype. This chain links TRBV6-1 with TRBJ2-7; 7 nucleotides agree with TRBD1. This CDR3 has 14 amino acids. V trimming: 6 bases; J trimming: 0 bases; junction bases outside the gene matches: 5. From germline, CDR1 is MNHNS and CDR2 SASEGT. The chain's CDR3 is CASSFGTDSYEQYF. The CDR3 DNA reads TGTGCCAGCAGCTTCGGGACAGACTCCTACGAGCAGTACTTC.

This clonotype was recorded at least ten times. The chain uses TRBV12-3 or TRBV12-4 and TRBJ2-7; TRBD2 aligns across 9 bases. This CDR3 is built from 14 residues. J gave up 2 bases and V 5 bases, and 4 bases lay outside the gene matches. This CDR3 reads CASSRLAETYEQYF. The CDR3 region has the DNA TGTGCCAGCAGTCGACTAGCGGAAACCTACGAGCAGTACTTC.

The chain has TRBV24-1 and TRBJ2-2, with D maybe TRBD1 (5 bases). V lost 6 bases and J 6 bases, leaving 10 bases between the germline ends. This CDR3 spans 13 amino acids. Germline V gives CDR1 KGHDR, CDR2 SFDVKD. Here the CDR3 reads CATSKGPSGELFF. The CDR3, as DNA: TGTGCCACCAGTAAGGGGCCTTCCGGGGAGCTGTTTTTT.

V usage is TRBV7-2 and J usage is TRBJ1-3; possible D gene TRBD1, 6 bases. The V and J ends lost 6 bases and 7 bases respectively, with 19 bases between them. CDR3 size: 15 residues. The germline gives CDR1 SGHTA, CDR2 FQGNSA. The CDR3 is CASSPGWGASNTIYF. The CDR3 DNA follows: TGTGCCAGCAGTCCGGGGTGGGGGGCCAGTAACACCATATATTTT.

This clonotype was seen ten or more times. The chain recombines TRBV5-1 with TRBJ1-2; no firm D call. The CDR3 covers 13 residues. Germline loops: CDR1 SGHRS, CDR2 YFSETQ. Trimming removed 0 bases at V and 7 bases at J, with 10 bases between. This CDR3 reads CASSLEGFGGYTF. The CDR3 nucleotides read TGCGCCAGCAGCTTGGAGGGTTTTGGTGGCTACACCTTC.

This chain joins TRBV6-1 and TRBJ1-2; 7 positions agree with TRBD1. After removal of 6 bases from V and 2 bases from J, the junction contained 12 bases not matched to a gene. This CDR3 region has 16 residues. Germline values: CDR1 MNHNS, CDR2 SASEGT. This CDR3 is CASSQRLLGQNYGYTF. The CDR3 bases are TGTGCCAGCAGCCAGAGATTGCTGGGACAGAACTATGGCTACACCTTC.

This clonotype has ten or more counts. This chain links TRBV20-1 with TRBJ2-1; 13 bases map to TRBD2. CDR1 and CDR2 (germline): DFQATT, SNEGSKA (reference sequence). The CDR3 runs 20 residues. With V trimmed by 5 bases and J by 4 bases, 20 bases remained unmatched. Here the CDR3 reads CSASQPRIDTSGRVYNEQFF. The CDR3 DNA is TGCAGTGCTTCCCAGCCTAGGATTGACACTAGCGGGAGGGTGTACAATGAGCAGTTCTTC.